Listed here is a single T cell receptor beta chain. The antigen is not known. The CDR3 sequence is 15 residues long. The germline V gene encodes CDR1 LGHNA and CDR2 YSLEER. Unmatched junction bases numbered 4, after V lost 1 base and J lost 4 bases. Produced via immunoSEQ multiplex PCR; TCRdb's table is partial and in-frame only. The repertoire holds tens of thousands of clones, with about 83% as singletons. The data were obtained in a study of T cell responses to AZD1222 COVID-19 vaccine. Overall study findings and caveats: White British people made up most donors, females outnumbered males, and clonal diversity was possibly underestimated. Seropositive AZD1222 recipients at baseline numbered only six or seven. Close to half of all spike-specific TCRs reportedly target regions of the variants that are unmutated.

The sequenced sample was peripheral blood, obtained 28 days after the second AZD1222 dose. The gene calls are TRBV4-3 and TRBJ1-2, with 9 positions matching TRBD1. The sequence derives from an adult who received the AZD1222 COVID-19 vaccine. CDR3 region: CASSQGGTGIYGYTF. CDR3 DNA sequence: TGCGCCAGCAGCCAAGGAGGGACAGGGATCTATGGCTACACCTTC.